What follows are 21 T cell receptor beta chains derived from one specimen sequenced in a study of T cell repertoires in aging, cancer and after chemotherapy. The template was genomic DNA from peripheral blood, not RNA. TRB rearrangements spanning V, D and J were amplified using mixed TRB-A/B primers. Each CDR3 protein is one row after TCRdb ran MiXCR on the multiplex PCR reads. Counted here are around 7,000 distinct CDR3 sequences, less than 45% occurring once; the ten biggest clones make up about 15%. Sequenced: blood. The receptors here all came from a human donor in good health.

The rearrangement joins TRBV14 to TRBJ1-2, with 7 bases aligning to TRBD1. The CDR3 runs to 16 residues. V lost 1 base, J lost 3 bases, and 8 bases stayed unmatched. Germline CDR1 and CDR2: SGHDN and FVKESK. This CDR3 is CASSQGQGLGDYGYTF. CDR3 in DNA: TGTGCCAGCAGCCAAGGACAGGGCTTGGGTGACTATGGCTACACCTTC.

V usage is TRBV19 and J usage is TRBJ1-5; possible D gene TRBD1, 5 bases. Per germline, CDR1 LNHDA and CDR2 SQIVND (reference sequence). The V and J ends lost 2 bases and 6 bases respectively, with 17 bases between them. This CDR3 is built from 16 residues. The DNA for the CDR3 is TGTGCCAGTAGTATATCTTCCTGGGAGGGGTTTCAGCCCCAGCATTTT. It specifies CASSISSWEGFQPQHF.

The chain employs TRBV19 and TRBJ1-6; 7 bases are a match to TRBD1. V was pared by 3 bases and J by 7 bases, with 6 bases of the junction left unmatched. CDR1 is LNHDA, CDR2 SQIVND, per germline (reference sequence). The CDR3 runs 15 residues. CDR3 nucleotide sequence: TGTGCCAGTAGTATCCTACAGGGGAACAATTCACCCCTCCACTTT. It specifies CASSILQGNNSPLHF.

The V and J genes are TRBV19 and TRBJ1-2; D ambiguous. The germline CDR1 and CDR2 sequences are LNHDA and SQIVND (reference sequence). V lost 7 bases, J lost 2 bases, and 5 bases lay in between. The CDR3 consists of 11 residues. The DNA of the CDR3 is TGTGCCAGTACCGCCAACTATGGCTACACCTTC. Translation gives CASTANYGYTF.

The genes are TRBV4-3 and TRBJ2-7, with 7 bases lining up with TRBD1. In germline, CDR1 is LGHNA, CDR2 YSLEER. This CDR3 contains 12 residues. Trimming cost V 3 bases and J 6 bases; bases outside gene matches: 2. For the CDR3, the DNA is TGCGCCAGCAGCCAGACAGGGCGCGAGCAGTACTTC. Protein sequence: CASSQTGREQYF.

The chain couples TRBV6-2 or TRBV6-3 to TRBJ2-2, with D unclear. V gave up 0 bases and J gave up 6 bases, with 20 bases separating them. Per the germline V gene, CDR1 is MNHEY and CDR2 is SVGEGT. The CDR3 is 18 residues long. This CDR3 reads CASSYSGQVRVVAGELFF. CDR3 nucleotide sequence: TGTGCCAGCAGTTACTCCGGGCAGGTCAGAGTCGTCGCCGGGGAGCTGTTTTTT.

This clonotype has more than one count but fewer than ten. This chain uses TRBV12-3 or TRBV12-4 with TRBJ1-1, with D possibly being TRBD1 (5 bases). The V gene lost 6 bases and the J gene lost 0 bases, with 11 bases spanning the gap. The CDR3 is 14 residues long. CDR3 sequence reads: CASRLTVMNTEAFF. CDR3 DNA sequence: TGTGCCAGCAGACTGACAGTGATGAACACTGAAGCTTTCTTT.

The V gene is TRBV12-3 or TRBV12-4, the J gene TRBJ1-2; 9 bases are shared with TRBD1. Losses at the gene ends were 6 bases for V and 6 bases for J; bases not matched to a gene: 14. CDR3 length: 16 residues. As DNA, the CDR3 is TGTGCCAGCAGCCAAGTTTGGGACAGGGCGCGGGATGGCTACACCTTC. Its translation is CASSQVWDRARDGYTF.

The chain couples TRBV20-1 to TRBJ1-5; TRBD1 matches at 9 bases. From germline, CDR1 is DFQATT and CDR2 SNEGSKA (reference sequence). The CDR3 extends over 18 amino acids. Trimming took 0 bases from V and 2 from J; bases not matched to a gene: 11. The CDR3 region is CSARDTGQGFFGNQPQHF. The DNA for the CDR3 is TGCAGTGCTAGAGATACCGGACAGGGGTTTTTTGGCAATCAGCCCCAGCATTTT.

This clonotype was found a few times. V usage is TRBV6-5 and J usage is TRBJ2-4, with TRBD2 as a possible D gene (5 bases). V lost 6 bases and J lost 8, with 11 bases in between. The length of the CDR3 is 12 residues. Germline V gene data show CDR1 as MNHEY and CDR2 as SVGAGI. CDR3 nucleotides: TGTGCCAGCAGCCTCAGAGCGGACATTCAGTACTTC. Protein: CASSLRADIQYF.

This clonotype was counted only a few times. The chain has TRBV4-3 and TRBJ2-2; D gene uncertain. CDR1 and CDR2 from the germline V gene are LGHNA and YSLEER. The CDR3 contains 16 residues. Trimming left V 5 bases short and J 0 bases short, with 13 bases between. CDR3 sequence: CASSFRAGANTGELFF. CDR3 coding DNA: TGCGCCAGCAGCTTTCGGGCTGGGGCGAACACCGGGGAGCTGTTTTTT.

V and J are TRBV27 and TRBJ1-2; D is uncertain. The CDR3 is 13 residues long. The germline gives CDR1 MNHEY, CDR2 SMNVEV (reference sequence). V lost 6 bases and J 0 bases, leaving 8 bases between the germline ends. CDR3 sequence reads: CASRMGANYGYTF. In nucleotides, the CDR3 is TGTGCCAGCAGAATGGGAGCTAACTATGGCTACACCTTC.

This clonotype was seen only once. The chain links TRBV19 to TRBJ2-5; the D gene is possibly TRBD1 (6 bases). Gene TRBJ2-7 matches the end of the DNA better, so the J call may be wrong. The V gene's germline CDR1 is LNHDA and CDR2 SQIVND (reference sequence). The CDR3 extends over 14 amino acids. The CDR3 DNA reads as TGTGCCAGTAGTCCCATGCAGGGGCTCTACGAGCAGTACTTC. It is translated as CASSPMQGLYEQYF.

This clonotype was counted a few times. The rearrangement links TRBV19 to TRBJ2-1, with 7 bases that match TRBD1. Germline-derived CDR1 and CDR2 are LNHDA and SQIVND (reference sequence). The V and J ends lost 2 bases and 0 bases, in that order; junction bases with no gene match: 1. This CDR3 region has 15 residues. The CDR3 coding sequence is TGTGCCAGTAGTATATCAGGGGGCTCCTACAATGAGCAGTTCTTC. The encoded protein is CASSISGGSYNEQFF.

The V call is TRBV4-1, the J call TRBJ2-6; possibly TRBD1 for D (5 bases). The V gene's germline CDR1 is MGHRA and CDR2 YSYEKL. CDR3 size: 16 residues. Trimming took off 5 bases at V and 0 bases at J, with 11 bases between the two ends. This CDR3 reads CASSDRAISGANVLTF. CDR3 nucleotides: TGCGCCAGCAGCGACAGAGCCATCTCTGGGGCCAACGTCCTGACTTTC.

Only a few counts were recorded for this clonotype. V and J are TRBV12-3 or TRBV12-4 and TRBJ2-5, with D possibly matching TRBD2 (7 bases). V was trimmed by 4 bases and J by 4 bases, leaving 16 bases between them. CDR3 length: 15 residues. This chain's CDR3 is CASSSARGAPETQYF. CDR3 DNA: TGTGCCAGCAGTTCAGCCCGGGGGGCCCCAGAGACCCAGTACTTC.

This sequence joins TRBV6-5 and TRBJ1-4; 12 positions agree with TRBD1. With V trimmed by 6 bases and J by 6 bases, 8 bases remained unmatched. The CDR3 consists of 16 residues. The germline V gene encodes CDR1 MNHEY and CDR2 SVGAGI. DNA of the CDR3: TGTGCCAGCAGGCAGACCGGGACAGGGGGCTATGAAAAACTGTTTTTT. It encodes CASRQTGTGGYEKLFF.

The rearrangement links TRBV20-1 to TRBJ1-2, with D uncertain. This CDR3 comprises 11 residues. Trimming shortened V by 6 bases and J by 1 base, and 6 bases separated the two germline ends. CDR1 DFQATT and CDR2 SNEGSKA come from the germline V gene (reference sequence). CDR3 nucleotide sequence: TGCAGTGCGTTCTTTAACTATGGCTACACCTTC. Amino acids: CSAFFNYGYTF.

The CDR3 DNA is TGTGCCAGCAGCTTTGGGGGACAGGGAGGTTACGAGCAGTACTTC. It translates to CASSFGGQGGYEQYF. This chain connects TRBV7-9 to TRBJ2-7, with TRBD1 matching 9 bases. Trimming took 3 bases from V and 4 from J; bases not matched to a gene: 7. Germline V gene lookup returns CDR1 SEHNR and CDR2 FQNEAQ (reference sequence). The length of the CDR3 is 15 residues.

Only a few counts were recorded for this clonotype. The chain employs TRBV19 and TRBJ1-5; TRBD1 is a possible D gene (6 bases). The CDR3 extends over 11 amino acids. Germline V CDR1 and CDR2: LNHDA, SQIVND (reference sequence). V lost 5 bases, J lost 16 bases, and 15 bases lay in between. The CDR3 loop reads CASSPGTTTHF. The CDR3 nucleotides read TGTGCCAGTAGTCCCGGGACAACAACACATTTT.

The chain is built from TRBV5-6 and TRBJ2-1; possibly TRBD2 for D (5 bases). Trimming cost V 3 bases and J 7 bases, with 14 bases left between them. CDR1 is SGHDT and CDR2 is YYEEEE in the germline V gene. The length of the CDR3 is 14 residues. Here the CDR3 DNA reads TGTGCCAGCAGCTCGCCGCCCCTAGCAAATGAGCAGTTCTTC. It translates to CASSSPPLANEQFF.